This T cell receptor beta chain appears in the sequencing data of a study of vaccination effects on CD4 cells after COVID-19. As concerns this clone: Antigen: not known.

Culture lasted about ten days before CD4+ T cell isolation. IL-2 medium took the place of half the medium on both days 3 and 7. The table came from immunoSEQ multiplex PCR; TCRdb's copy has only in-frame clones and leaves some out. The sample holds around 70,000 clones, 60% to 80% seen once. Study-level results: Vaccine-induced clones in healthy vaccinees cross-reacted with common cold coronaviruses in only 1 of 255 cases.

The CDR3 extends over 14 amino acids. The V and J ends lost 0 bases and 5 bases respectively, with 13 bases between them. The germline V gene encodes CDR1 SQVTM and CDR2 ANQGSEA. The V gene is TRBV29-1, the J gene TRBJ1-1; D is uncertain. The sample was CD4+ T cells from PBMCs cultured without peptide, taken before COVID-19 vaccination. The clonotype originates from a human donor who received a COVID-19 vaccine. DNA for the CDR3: TGCAGCGTTGAAGATCATATCCAAGGGACTGAAGCTTTCTTT. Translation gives CSVEDHIQGTEAFF.